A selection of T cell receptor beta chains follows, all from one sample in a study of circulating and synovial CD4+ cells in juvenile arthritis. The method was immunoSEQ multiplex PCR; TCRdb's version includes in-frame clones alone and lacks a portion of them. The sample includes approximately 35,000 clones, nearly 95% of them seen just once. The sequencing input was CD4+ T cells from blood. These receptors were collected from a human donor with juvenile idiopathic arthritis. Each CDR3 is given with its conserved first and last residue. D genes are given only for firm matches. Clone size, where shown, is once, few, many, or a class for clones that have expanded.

CASNGQGGEKLFF TGTGCCAGTAACGGACAGGGTGGCGAAAAACTGTTTTTT 13 TRBJ1-4 TRBV19 few TRBD1
CASSSQGEKLFF TGTGCCAGCAGTTCCCAGGGTGAAAAACTGTTTTTT 12 TRBJ1-4 TRBV6-5 . .
CASSPDSGGGPYEQYF TGTGCCAGCAGCCCGGACTCAGGGGGAGGTCCATACGAGCAGTACTTC 16 TRBJ2-7 TRBV7-2 . .
CASTGEAGGLIYSKNIQYF TGTGCCAGCACGGGGGAAGCGGGGGGTTTGATCTACTCCAAAAACATTCAGTACTTC 19 TRBJ2-4 TRBV21-1 . .
CASSPIPGAETQYF TGTGCCAGCAGCCCAATCCCCGGTGCGGAGACCCAGTACTTC 14 TRBJ2-5 TRBV7-9 . .
CSAGTSGGTDTQYF TGCAGTGCCGGGACTAGCGGGGGCACAGATACGCAGTATTTT 14 TRBJ2-3 TRBV29-1 . TRBD2
CASSSGTEAFF TGTGCCAGCAGTTCAGGAACTGAAGCTTTCTTT 11 TRBJ1-1 TRBV6-5 . .
CASSQDGQTDTQYF TGCGCCAGCAGCCAAGATGGACAAACAGATACGCAGTATTTT 14 TRBJ2-3 TRBV4-1 once .
CASTLGGRLILSGNTIYF TGTGCCAGTACCTTAGGGGGAAGACTCATCCTCTCTGGAAACACCATATATTTT 18 TRBJ1-3 TRBV19 . .
CASELAGRGGELFF TGTGCCAGCGAACTCGCCGGGAGGGGAGGGGAGCTGTTTTTT 14 TRBJ2-2 TRBV6-6 once TRBD2
CASSFGDRRDTEAFF TGCGCCAGCAGCTTCGGGGATCGGAGGGACACTGAAGCTTTCTTT 15 TRBJ1-1 TRBV5-1 . .
CASSGDTYNSPLHF TGTGCCAGCAGTGGCGACACCTATAATTCACCCCTCCACTTT 14 TRBJ1-6 TRBV2 . .
CASNQFGTGEGGYTF TGTGCCAGCAATCAGTTCGGGACAGGGGAGGGTGGCTACACCTTC 15 TRBJ1-2 TRBV6-5 . TRBD1
CASIASTEAFF TGTGCCAGCATAGCCAGCACTGAAGCTTTCTTT 11 TRBJ1-1 TRBV6-6 . .
CASSQDWTSGYNEQFF TGCGCCAGCAGCCAAGATTGGACTAGCGGCTACAATGAGCAGTTCTTC 16 TRBJ2-1 TRBV4-3 . TRBD2
CASSLELAGNEQFF TGTGCCAGCAGCTTAGAACTAGCGGGGAATGAGCAGTTCTTC 14 TRBJ2-1 TRBV7-3 . TRBD2
CASGDRTIYF TGTGCCAGCGGAGACAGAACCATATATTTT 10 TRBJ1-3 TRBV6-5 . .
CASSSDRKETQYF TGTGCCAGCAGCTCGGACAGGAAAGAGACCCAGTACTTC 13 TRBJ2-5 TRBV7-7 . TRBD1
CASSIAGGGSSYEQYF TGTGCCAGTAGTATCGCGGGCGGAGGAAGCTCCTACGAGCAGTACTTC 16 TRBJ2-7 TRBV19 . .
CASSYSSGGTIYF TGTGCCAGCAGTTACTCCTCCGGAGGCACCATATATTTT 13 TRBJ1-3 TRBV6-6 . .
CASNPRNEQYF TGTGCCAGCAACCCGAGAAACGAGCAGTACTTC 11 TRBJ2-7 TRBV6-1 . .
CASSWTTGVFTGELFF TGTGCCAGCAGCTGGACGACAGGGGTCTTCACCGGGGAGCTGTTTTTT 16 TRBJ2-2 TRBV5-5 . TRBD1
CASSLPQTMNTEAFF TGTGCCAGCAGTTTGCCGCAAACTATGAACACTGAAGCTTTCTTT 15 TRBJ1-1 TRBV28 few .
CASRLDRGYSYEQYF TGTGCCAGCAGACTTGACAGGGGTTACTCCTACGAGCAGTACTTC 15 TRBJ2-7 TRBV28 . TRBD1
CASFAKDRGYNEQFF TGTGCCAGCTTCGCAAAGGACAGGGGGTACAATGAGCAGTTCTTC 15 TRBJ2-1 TRBV2 . TRBD1
CASSQPGQGRSVGYGYTF TGCGCCAGCAGCCAACCCGGACAGGGGAGAAGTGTTGGCTATGGCTACACCTTC 18 TRBJ1-2 TRBV4-1 . TRBD1
CASKQSLTGGIHQPQHF TGTGCCAGCAAGCAATCACTCACGGGGGGGATACATCAGCCCCAGCATTTT 17 TRBJ1-5 TRBV19 . .
CASSNADRAEQPQHF TGTGCCAGCAGTAACGCGGACAGGGCGGAGCAGCCCCAGCATTTT 15 TRBJ1-5 TRBV27 . TRBD1
CASRPSSVDYEQYF TGTGCCAGCAGACCCTCTAGTGTGGACTACGAGCAGTACTTC 14 TRBJ2-7 TRBV4-2 . .
CASSLGRHNTEAFF TGTGCCAGCAGCTTAGGACGACACAACACTGAAGCTTTCTTT 14 TRBJ1-1 TRBV7-2 . .
CAILETGFHEQYF TGTGCCATCTTAGAGACAGGGTTCCACGAGCAGTACTTC 13 TRBJ2-7 TRBV10-3 few TRBD1
CAISSVAGTYNEQFF TGTGCCATCAGTTCAGTAGCGGGTACCTACAATGAGCAGTTCTTC 15 TRBJ2-1 TRBV10-3 . TRBD2
CASSAHPGLAGTEQFF TGTGCCAGCAGCGCACACCCGGGACTAGCGGGAACGGAGCAGTTCTTC 16 TRBJ2-1 TRBV9 . TRBD2
CASSFRGLAWQFF TGTGCCAGCAGTTTTCGGGGACTAGCCTGGCAGTTCTTC 13 TRBJ2-1 TRBV27 . TRBD2
CASSKTGASTYEQYF TGTGCCAGCTCGAAAACAGGGGCTTCAACCTACGAGCAGTACTTC 15 TRBJ2-7 TRBV18 . TRBD1
CASSPGDSLNQPQHF TGCGCCAGCAGCCCGGGGGACAGCTTAAATCAGCCCCAGCATTTT 15 TRBJ1-5 TRBV4-1 . TRBD1
CASSEFARAAPYYGYTF TGTGCCAGCAGTGAATTTGCGAGGGCCGCTCCCTACTATGGCTACACCTTC 17 TRBJ1-2 TRBV6-1 . .
CASRGSRTDTQYF TGTGCCAGCAGGGGGAGTCGCACAGATACGCAGTATTTT 13 TRBJ2-3 TRBV7-2 . .
CASPPGGRATDTQYF TGTGCCAGCCCCCCCGGGGGGAGGGCCACAGATACGCAGTATTTT 15 TRBJ2-3 TRBV6-1 . TRBD2
CASSLAGRLYGYTF TGTGCCAGCAGTTTAGCGGGCAGGCTGTATGGCTACACCTTC 14 TRBJ1-2 TRBV28 . .
CASSLRVTGELFF TGTGCCAGCAGCCTCAGGGTGACCGGGGAGCTGTTTTTT 13 TRBJ2-2 TRBV2 . .
CASSQPGQPEAFF TGCGCCAGCAGCCAACCGGGACAGCCTGAAGCTTTCTTT 13 TRBJ1-1 TRBV4-1 . TRBD1
CASSRDWNTEAFF TGTGCCAGCTCAAGGGACTGGAACACTGAAGCTTTCTTT 13 TRBJ1-1 TRBV18 . .
CASSITGGNEKLFF TGTGCCAGCAGCATCACAGGGGGTAATGAAAAACTGTTTTTT 14 TRBJ1-4 TRBV11-1 . TRBD1
CASSLGPLAMNTGELFF TGTGCCAGCAGCTTGGGGCCGCTAGCTATGAACACCGGGGAGCTGTTTTTT 17 TRBJ2-2 TRBV5-6 . .
CASNTGGRADTQYF TGTGCCAGCAACACGGGAGGGCGAGCAGATACGCAGTATTTT 14 TRBJ2-3 TRBV2 . TRBD2
CASSQDRWEAGYGYTF TGCGCCAGCAGCCAAGATCGGTGGGAGGCGGGCTATGGCTACACCTTC 16 TRBJ1-2 TRBV4-3 . .
CASSSRTSGIYNEQFF TGTGCCAGCAGCTCCCGGACTAGCGGCATCTACAATGAGCAGTTCTTC 16 TRBJ2-1 TRBV7-9 . TRBD2
CASSLGGIGGNEQFF TGTGCCAGCAGCTTAGGGGGGATAGGTGGCAATGAGCAGTTCTTC 15 TRBJ2-1 TRBV7-3 . .
CASRRSGGSYNEQFF TGTGCCAGCAGGAGAAGCGGGGGCTCCTACAATGAGCAGTTCTTC 15 TRBJ2-1 TRBV6-1 . TRBD2
CASSSTGTGVSGYTF TGTGCCAGCAGCTCAACCGGGACAGGGGTCAGTGGCTACACCTTC 15 TRBJ1-2 TRBV27 once TRBD1
CASSDQTGGARKLFF TGTGCCAGCAGTGACCAAACAGGGGGCGCGAGAAAACTGTTTTTT 15 TRBJ1-4 TRBV6-4 . TRBD1
CASSISGPLSYNEQFF TGTGCCAGTAGTATTAGCGGGCCGCTCTCCTACAATGAGCAGTTCTTC 16 TRBJ2-1 TRBV19 . TRBD2
CASSPPGQVALGQYF TGTGCCAGCAGCCCCCCGGGACAGGTAGCCCTAGGGCAGTACTTC 15 TRBJ2-7 TRBV28 . TRBD1
CASSALTGGLYNEQFF TGTGCCAGCAGCGCCCTCACAGGGGGCTTATACAATGAGCAGTTCTTC 16 TRBJ2-1 TRBV7-8 . TRBD1
CASSKVGGQGHNEQFF TGTGCCAGCAGCAAAGTGGGTGGACAGGGCCACAATGAGCAGTTCTTC 16 TRBJ2-1 TRBV21-1 . .
CASAPGQGPYGYTF TGTGCCAGCGCCCCGGGACAGGGCCCCTATGGCTACACCTTC 14 TRBJ1-2 TRBV6-4 . TRBD1